Shown below are 21 T cell receptor beta chains from a single sample sequenced in a study of blood T cell repertoires in COVID-19 (dated by TCRdb to about 2020). Library preparation was by the immunoSEQ multiplex PCR assay. TCRdb obtained this table from immuneACCESS and retained in-frame rearrangements with V and J assigned. These tables miss some clones; where compared with another copy, unresolved V genes account for less than half of the shortfall, and the remainder is unexplained. The sample table records 190,000 or so clones; 94% of these occur just once. 0.76% of the sample rests with the top ten. The source material was peripheral blood. These receptors came from a man aged 25 to 40 with COVID-19, enrolled during active disease.

The chain links TRBV6-1 to TRBJ1-1; TRBD1 agrees at 8 bases. CDR3 size: 17 residues. J lost 3 bases, V lost 2 bases, and 11 bases had no gene match. CDR1 is MNHNS and CDR2 is SASEGT in the germline V gene. CDR3 sequence reads: CASSEFPQQGADTEAFF. CDR3 DNA sequence: TGTGCCAGCAGTGAATTCCCCCAGCAGGGGGCGGACACTGAAGCTTTCTTT.

This chain joins TRBV5-1 and TRBJ2-7; D not certain. This CDR3 comprises 13 residues. V was pared by 2 bases and J by 2 bases, with 8 bases between. Germline lookup yields CDR1 SGHRS and CDR2 YFSETQ. The CDR3 loop reads CASSFVETYEQYF. The CDR3 DNA reads TGCGCCAGCAGCTTCGTCGAGACCTACGAGCAGTACTTC.

J is TRBJ1-6 and V is TRBV7-2, with TRBD1 identical over 11 bases. J gave up 8 bases and V 3 bases, and 3 bases lay outside the gene matches. The CDR3 contains 15 residues. Looked up from germline, CDR1 is SGHTA and CDR2 is FQGNSA. CDR3 in DNA: TGTGCCAGCAGCTTTGGGACAGGGGGAGATTCACCCCTCCACTTT. Translation: CASSFGTGGDSPLHF.

The rearrangement joins TRBV5-1 to TRBJ2-7, with 9 bases fitting TRBD1. Trimming removed 5 bases from V and 6 bases from J; junction bases left unmatched: 9. Germline V gene data show CDR1 as SGHRS and CDR2 as YFSETQ. The CDR3 totals 14 residues. CDR3 in DNA: TGCGCCAGCAGGGCCGGGACAGGGTCCGGCGAGCAGTACTTC. It yields the protein CASRAGTGSGEQYF.

In its sample, this clone was seen once. The rearrangement joins TRBV30 to TRBJ1-6; perhaps TRBD1 as D (6 bases). The CDR3 runs to 12 residues. V was pared by 4 bases and J by 7 bases, with 8 bases between. The germline V gene encodes CDR1 GTSNPN and CDR2 SVGIG (reference sequence). CDR3 DNA sequence: TGTGCCTGGAACGGACAGAATTCACCCCTCCACTTT. It encodes CAWNGQNSPLHF.

This rearrangement joins TRBV29-1 to TRBJ1-1; TRBD1 agrees at 9 bases. The junction had 3 bases not matched to a gene; V was cut back by 2 bases and J by 2 bases. The CDR3 covers 14 residues. CDR1 and CDR2 from the germline V gene are SQVTM and ANQGSEA. The CDR3: CSVEQTGGNTEAFF. For the CDR3, the DNA is TGCAGCGTTGAACAGACAGGGGGAAACACTGAAGCTTTCTTT.

This clone has a single count. V gene TRBV10-3 combines with J gene TRBJ2-2; D is uncertain. Germline V CDR1 and CDR2: ENHRY, SYGVKD. The CDR3 length is 13 residues. Trimming stripped 3 bases from V and 1 base from J, with 3 bases between. Here the CDR3 DNA reads TGTGCCATCAGTGACAGGAACACCGGGGAGCTGTTTTTT. Translating gives CAISDRNTGELFF.

The V call is TRBV11-3, the J call TRBJ2-5; D possibly corresponds to TRBD2 (7 bases). CDR1 and CDR2 (germline): SGHNT, YENEEA. This CDR3 comprises 13 residues. V was clipped by 1 base and J by 5 bases, with 8 bases between them. Here the CDR3 DNA reads TGTGCCAGCAGCTTAGGGGGGGGCGAGACCCAGTACTTC. Translation: CASSLGGGETQYF.

The CDR3 DNA reads TGTGCCAGCAGTGAAGTTTTAGGAACTACGGGTCAGCCCCAGCATTTT. Protein product: CASSEVLGTTGQPQHF. The chain recombines TRBV6-1 with TRBJ1-5; unclear D gene. CDR1 is MNHNS, CDR2 SASEGT, per germline. Trimming removed 1 base at V and 6 bases at J, with 16 bases between. The CDR3 covers 16 residues.

The CDR3 region has the DNA TGTGCCACCCCTTCCGGGACAGGGATCGTTGAAGCTTTCTTT. It is translated as CATPSGTGIVEAFF. The J gene is TRBJ1-1, the V gene TRBV24-1; TRBD1 matches at 9 bases. Losses at the gene ends were 9 bases for V and 7 bases for J; bases not matched to a gene: 11. The V gene's germline CDR1 is KGHDR and CDR2 SFDVKD. This CDR3 region has 14 residues.

The V and J genes are TRBV9 and TRBJ1-1, with 8 bases fitting TRBD1. The CDR3 has 15 amino acids. CDR1 and CDR2 (germline): SGDLS, YYNGEE. The V segment lost 4 bases and the J segment 4 bases; nucleotides outside the gene matches: 9. CDR3 region: CASSPRGQGRTEAFF. CDR3 sequence (DNA): TGTGCCAGCAGCCCCCGAGGACAGGGTCGCACTGAAGCTTTCTTT.

This sequence joins TRBV9 and TRBJ1-1, with a tentative D call TRBD1 (5 bases). This CDR3 contains 12 residues. Germline lookup yields CDR1 SGDLS and CDR2 YYNGEE. The V end lost 3 bases, the J end lost 6 bases, and 9 bases lay between the germline ends. The CDR3 nucleotides are TGTGCCAGCAGCGAATTGACAGCTGAAGCTTTCTTT. Its translation: CASSELTAEAFF.

This clone appeared once. The J gene is TRBJ1-2, the V gene TRBV3-1 (or the pseudogene TRBV3-2), with D perhaps matching TRBD1 (6 bases). Germline CDR1 reads LGHDT; CDR2 reads YNNKEL (reference sequence). The CDR3 length is 14 residues. Trimming shortened V by 7 bases and J by 8 bases, and 20 bases separated the two germline ends. CDR3 region: CASTTGTPAIGYTF. The CDR3 bases are TGTGCCAGCACAACCGGGACACCGGCTATCGGCTACACCTTC.

J is TRBJ2-7 and V is TRBV7-9; weak D call: TRBD2 (5 bases). Germline V gene data show CDR1 as SEHNR and CDR2 as FQNEAQ (reference sequence). The CDR3 is 13 amino acids. Trimming pared 0 bases from V and 6 bases from J, leaving 9 bases between. The DNA of the CDR3 is TGTGCCAGCAGCTTAGCTGGGAGTCTCGAGCAGTACTTC. Its protein product is CASSLAGSLEQYF.

The chain joins TRBV5-1 to TRBJ2-1; 10 nucleotides align to TRBD2. V shed 0 bases and J 1 base; nucleotides not matched to a gene: 4. Germline assignment: CDR1 SGHRS and CDR2 YFSETQ. This CDR3 region has 17 residues. As DNA, the CDR3 is TGCGCCAGCAGCTTGGACCCACTAGCGGGGTCCTACAATGAGCAGTTCTTC. Protein sequence: CASSLDPLAGSYNEQFF.

V and J are TRBV2 and TRBJ1-5; tentative D call: TRBD1 (5 bases). The V gene lost 3 bases and the J gene lost 6 bases, with 12 bases spanning the gap. Germline V gene sequence: CDR1 SNHLY, CDR2 FYNNEI. This CDR3 comprises 14 residues. The CDR3 loop is CASSEGGTAQPQHF. As DNA, the CDR3 is TGTGCCAGCAGTGAGGGGGGTACGGCTCAGCCCCAGCATTTT.

The chain employs TRBV11-2 and TRBJ2-1; 8 bases align to TRBD1. J lost 10 bases, V lost 2 bases, and 10 bases had no gene match. Germline V gene data show CDR1 as SGHAT and CDR2 as FQNNGV. This CDR3 has 15 residues. CDR3 protein: CASSLLQGARGEQFF. In nucleotides, the CDR3 is TGTGCCAGCAGCTTACTCCAGGGGGCGCGAGGAGAGCAGTTCTTC.

The rearrangement joins TRBV30 to TRBJ2-2, with 9 bases lining up with TRBD1. The germline gives CDR1 GTSNPN, CDR2 SVGIG (reference sequence). Trimming removed 5 bases from V and 0 bases from J; junction bases left unmatched: 4. The CDR3 is 15 residues long. The CDR3 here is CAWDGDRANTGELFF. The CDR3 DNA is TGTGCCTGGGATGGGGACAGGGCGAACACCGGGGAGCTGTTTTTT.

J is TRBJ2-4 and V is TRBV12-2; the D call in the table, TRBD1, was not verified against the DNA. TRBV12-2 is a listed pseudogene. This CDR3 has 18 amino acids. The CDR3 DNA reads as TGTGCAAGTCGCTTAGCGTCGAACAGGGGGCGAGCCAAAAACATTCAGTACTTC. Translation: CASRLASNRGRAKNIQYF.

V usage is TRBV27 and J usage is TRBJ1-5; 7 bases agree with TRBD1. The V segment lost 5 bases and the J segment 6 bases; nucleotides outside the gene matches: 10. Germline loops: CDR1 MNHEY, CDR2 SMNVEV (reference sequence). The CDR3 spans 15 residues. CDR3 region: CASSPSRQGLQPQHF. CDR3 DNA sequence: TGTGCCAGCAGTCCGTCCAGACAGGGCCTTCAGCCCCAGCATTTT.

V is TRBV19 and J is TRBJ1-4; possible D gene TRBD1, 5 bases. The V and J ends lost 9 bases and 8 bases respectively, with 16 bases between them. CDR3 size: 13 residues. Germline values: CDR1 LNHDA, CDR2 SQIVND (reference sequence). The CDR3 protein is CASNLRVSEKLFF. The CDR3 nucleotides are TGTGCCAGCAACCTCAGGGTGAGCGAAAAACTGTTTTTT. The variable domain in full, completed from reference TRBV19 and TRBJ1-4, reads DGGITQSPKYLFRKEGQNVTLSCEQNLNHDAMYWYRQDPGQGLRLIYYSQIVNDFQKGDIAEGYSVSREKKESFPLTVTSAQKNPTAFYLCASNLRVSEKLFFGSGTQLSVL.